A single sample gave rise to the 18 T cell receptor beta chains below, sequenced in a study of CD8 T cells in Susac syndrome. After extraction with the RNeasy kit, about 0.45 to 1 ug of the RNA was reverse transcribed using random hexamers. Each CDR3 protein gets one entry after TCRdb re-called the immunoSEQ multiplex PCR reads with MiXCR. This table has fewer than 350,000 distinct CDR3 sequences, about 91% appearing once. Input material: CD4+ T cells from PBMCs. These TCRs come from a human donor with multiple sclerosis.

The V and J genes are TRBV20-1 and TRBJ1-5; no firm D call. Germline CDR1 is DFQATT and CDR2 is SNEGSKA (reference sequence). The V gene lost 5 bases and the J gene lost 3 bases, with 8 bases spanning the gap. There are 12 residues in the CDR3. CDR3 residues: CSAGEINQPQHF. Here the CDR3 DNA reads TGCAGTGCTGGGGAGATCAATCAGCCCCAGCATTTT.

CDR3: CASSSGVYQETQYF. CDR3 sequence (DNA): TGCGCCAGCAGTTCGGGAGTGTACCAAGAGACCCAGTACTTC. V gene TRBV4-3 combines with J gene TRBJ2-5; maybe TRBD2 (6 bases). Trimming cost V 6 bases and J 0 bases, with 11 bases left between them. The V gene's germline CDR1 is LGHNA and CDR2 YSLEER. The CDR3 runs 14 residues.

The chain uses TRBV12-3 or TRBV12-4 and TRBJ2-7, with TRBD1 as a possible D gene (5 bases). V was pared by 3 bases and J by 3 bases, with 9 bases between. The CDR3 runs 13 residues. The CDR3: CASSFSGLYEQYF. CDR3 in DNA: TGTGCCAGCAGTTTCTCAGGGCTCTACGAGCAGTACTTC.

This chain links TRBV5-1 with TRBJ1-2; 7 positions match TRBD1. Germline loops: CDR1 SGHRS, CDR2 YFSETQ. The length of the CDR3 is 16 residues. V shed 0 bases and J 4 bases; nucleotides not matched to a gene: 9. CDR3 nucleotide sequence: TGCGCCAGCAGCTTGGAGGCAGGGGGGTATGGCTATGGCTACACCTTC. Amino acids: CASSLEAGGYGYGYTF.

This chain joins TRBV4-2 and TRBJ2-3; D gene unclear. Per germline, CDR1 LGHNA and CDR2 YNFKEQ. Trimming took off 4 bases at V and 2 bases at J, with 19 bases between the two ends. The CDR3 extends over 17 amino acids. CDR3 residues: CASSRDGGGPPTDTQYF. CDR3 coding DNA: TGTGCCAGCAGCCGGGATGGTGGCGGTCCGCCCACAGATACGCAGTATTTT.

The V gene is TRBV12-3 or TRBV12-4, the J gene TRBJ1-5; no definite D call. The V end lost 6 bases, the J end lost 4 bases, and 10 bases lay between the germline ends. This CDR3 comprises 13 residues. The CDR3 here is CASRASLNQPQHF. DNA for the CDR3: TGTGCCAGCAGGGCTTCTTTGAATCAGCCCCAGCATTTT.

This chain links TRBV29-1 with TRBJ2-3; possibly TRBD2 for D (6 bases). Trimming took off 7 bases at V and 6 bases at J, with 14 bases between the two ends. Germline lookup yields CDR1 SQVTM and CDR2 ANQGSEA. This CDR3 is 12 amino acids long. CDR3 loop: CSEAEGPDTQYF. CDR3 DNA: TGCAGCGAGGCGGAGGGTCCCGATACGCAGTATTTT.

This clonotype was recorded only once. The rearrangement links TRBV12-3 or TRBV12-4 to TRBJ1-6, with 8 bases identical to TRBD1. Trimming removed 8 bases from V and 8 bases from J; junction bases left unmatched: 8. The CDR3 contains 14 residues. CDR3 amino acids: CASSLRQGYSPLHF. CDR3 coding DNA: TGTGCCAGCTCGCTACGACAGGGGTATTCACCCCTCCACTTT.

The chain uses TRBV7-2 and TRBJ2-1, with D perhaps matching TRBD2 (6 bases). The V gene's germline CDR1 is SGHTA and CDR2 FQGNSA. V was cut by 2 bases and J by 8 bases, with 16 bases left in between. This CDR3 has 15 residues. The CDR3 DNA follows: TGTGCCAGCAGCTTATTGTCCCTAGCGTCCGATGAGCAGTTCTTC. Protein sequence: CASSLLSLASDEQFF.

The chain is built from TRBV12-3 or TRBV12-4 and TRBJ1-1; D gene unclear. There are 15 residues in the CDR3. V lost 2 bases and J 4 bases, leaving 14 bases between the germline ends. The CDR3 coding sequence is TGTGCCAGCAGTTTAAAAGGGCGGACCTTCACTGAAGCTTTCTTT. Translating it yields CASSLKGRTFTEAFF.

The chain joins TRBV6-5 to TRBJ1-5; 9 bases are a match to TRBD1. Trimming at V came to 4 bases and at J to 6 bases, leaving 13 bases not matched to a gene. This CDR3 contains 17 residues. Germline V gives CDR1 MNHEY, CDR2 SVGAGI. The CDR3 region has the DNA TGTGCCAGCAGTTCCCTCACTACAGGGGGCCGGGGTCAGCCCCAGCATTTT. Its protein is CASSSLTTGGRGQPQHF.

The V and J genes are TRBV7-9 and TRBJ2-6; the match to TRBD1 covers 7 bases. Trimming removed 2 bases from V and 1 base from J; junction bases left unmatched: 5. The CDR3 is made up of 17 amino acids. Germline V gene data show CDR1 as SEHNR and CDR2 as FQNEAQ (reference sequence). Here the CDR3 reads CASSLRGPYSGANVLTF. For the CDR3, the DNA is TGTGCCAGCAGCTTAAGGGGGCCGTATTCTGGGGCCAACGTCCTGACTTTC.

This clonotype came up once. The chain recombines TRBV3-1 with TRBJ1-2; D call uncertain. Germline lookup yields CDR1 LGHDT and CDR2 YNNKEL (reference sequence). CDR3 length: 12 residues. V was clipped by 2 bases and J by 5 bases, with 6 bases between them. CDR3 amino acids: CASSQRVYGYTF. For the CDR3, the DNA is TGTGCCAGCAGCCAACGAGTTTATGGCTACACCTTC.

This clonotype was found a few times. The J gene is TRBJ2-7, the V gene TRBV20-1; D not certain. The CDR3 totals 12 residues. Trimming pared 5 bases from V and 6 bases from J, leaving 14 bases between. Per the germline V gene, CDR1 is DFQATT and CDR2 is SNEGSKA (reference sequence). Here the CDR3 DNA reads TGCAGTGCTTCCCAAACCGACGGCGAGCAGTACTTC. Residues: CSASQTDGEQYF.

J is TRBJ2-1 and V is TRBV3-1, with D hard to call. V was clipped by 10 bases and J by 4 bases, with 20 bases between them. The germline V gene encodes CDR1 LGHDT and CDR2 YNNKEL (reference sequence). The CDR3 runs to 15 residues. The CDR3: CATLLQNIVYNEQFF. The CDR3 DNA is TGTGCCACCCTTCTTCAGAATATCGTTTACAATGAGCAGTTCTTC.

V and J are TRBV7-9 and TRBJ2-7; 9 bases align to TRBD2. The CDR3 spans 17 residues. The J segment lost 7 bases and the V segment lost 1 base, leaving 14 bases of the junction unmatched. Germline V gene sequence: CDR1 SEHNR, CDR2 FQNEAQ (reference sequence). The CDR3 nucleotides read TGTGCCAGCAGCTTAGGGGTCCTGCGGGAGGGCCCGGGGGAGCAGTACTTC. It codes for CASSLGVLREGPGEQYF.

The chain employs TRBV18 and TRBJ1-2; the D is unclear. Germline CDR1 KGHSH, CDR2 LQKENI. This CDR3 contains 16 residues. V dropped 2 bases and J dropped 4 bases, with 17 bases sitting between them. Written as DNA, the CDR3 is TGTGCCAGCTCACCATTCGGCGAGTTACCTGGCTATGGCTACACCTTC. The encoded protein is CASSPFGELPGYGYTF.

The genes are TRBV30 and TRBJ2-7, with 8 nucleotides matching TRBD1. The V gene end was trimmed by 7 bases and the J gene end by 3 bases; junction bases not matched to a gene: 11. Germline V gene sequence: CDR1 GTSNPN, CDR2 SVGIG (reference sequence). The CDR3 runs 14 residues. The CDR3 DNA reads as TGTGCCTCCAGCGCCGGGACAGGCTTCTACGAGCAGTACTTC. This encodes CASSAGTGFYEQYF. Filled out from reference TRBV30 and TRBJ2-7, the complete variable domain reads SQTIHQWPATLVQPVGSPLSLECTVEGTSNPNLYWYRQAAGRGLQLLFYSVGIGQISSEVPQNLSASRPQDRQFILSSKKLLLSDSGFYLCASSAGTGFYEQYFGPGTRLTVT.